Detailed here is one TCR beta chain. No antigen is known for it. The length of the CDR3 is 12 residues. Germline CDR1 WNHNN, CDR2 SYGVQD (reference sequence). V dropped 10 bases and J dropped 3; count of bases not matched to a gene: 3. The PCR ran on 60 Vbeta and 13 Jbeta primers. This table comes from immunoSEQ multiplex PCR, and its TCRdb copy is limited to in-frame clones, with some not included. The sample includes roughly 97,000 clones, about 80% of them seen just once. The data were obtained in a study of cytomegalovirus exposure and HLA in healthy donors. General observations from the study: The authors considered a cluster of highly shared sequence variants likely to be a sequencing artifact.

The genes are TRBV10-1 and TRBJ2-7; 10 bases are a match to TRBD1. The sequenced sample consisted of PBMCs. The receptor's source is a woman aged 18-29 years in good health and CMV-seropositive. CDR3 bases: TGCGCCAACGGGACAGGGGACTACGAGCAGTACTTC. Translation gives CANGTGDYEQYF.